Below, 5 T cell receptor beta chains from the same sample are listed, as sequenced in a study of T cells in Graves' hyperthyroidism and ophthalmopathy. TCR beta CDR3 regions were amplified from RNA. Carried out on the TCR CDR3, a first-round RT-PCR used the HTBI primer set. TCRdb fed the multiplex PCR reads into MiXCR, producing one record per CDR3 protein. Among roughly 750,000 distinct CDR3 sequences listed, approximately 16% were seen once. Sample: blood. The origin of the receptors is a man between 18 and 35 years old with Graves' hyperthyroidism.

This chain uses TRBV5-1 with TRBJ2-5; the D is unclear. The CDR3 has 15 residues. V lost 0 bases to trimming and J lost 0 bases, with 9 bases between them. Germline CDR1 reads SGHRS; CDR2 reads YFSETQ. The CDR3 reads CASSLADIYQETQYF. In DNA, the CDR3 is TGCGCCAGCAGCTTGGCCGACATCTACCAAGAGACCCAGTACTTC.

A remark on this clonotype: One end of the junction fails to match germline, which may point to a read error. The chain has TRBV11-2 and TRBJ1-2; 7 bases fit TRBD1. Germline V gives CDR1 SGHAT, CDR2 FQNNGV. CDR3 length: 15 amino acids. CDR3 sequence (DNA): TGTGCCAGCAGCCCTCGACAGGGAGCCGCGTTTGGCTACGCCTTC. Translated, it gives CASSPRQGAAFGYAF. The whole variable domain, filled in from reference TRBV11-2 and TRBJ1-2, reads EAGVAQSPRYKIIEKRQSVAFWCNPISGHATLYWYQQILGQGPKLLIQFQNNGVVDDSQLPKDRFSAERLKGVDSTLKIQPAKLEDSAVYLCASSPRQGAAFGYAFGSGTRLTVV.

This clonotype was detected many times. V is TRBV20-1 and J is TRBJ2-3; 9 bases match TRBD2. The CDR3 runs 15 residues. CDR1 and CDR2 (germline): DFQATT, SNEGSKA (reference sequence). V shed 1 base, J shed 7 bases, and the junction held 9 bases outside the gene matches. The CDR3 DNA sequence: TGCAGTGCTAGAGTATGGCTAGCGGGGATGCATACGCAGTATTTT. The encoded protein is CSARVWLAGMHTQYF.

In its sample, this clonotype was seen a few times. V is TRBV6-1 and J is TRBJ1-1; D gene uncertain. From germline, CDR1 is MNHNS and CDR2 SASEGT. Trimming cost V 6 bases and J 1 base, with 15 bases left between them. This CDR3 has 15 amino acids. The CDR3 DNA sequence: TGTGCCAGCAGAAATCCGACCTGGGCGAACACTGAAGCTTTCTTT. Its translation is CASRNPTWANTEAFF.

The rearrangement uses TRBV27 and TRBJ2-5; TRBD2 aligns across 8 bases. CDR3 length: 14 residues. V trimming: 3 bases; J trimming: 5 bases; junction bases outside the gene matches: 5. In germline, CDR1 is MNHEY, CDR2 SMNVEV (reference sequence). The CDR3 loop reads CASSFAGGAETQYF. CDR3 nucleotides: TGTGCCAGCAGTTTTGCGGGGGGCGCGGAGACCCAGTACTTC.